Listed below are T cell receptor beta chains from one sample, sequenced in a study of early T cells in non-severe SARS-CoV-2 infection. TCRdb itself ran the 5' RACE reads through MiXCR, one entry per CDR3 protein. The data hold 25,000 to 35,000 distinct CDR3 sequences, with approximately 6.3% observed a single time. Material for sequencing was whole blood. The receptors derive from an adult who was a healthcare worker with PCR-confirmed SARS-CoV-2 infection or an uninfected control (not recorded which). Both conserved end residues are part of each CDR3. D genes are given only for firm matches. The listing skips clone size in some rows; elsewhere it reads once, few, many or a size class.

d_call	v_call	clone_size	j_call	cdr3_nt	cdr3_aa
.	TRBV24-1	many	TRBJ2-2	TGTGCCACCAGTGATTCCCGGGCCCCAGCCACCGGGGAGCTGTTTTTT	CATSDSRAPATGELFF
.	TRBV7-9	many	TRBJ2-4	TGTGCCAGCAGCTCTTGGGGACTAGCCAAAAACATTCAGTACTTC	CASSSWGLAKNIQYF
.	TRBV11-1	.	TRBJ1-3	TGTGCCAGCAGCTTTGGGGACACCATATATTTT	CASSFGDTIYF
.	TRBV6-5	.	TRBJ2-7	TGTGCCAGCAGTTACGCGGCCTCCACCTACGAGCAGTACTTC	CASSYAASTYEQYF
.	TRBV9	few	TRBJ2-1	TGTGCCAGCAGCGTAGATTCGAGGGGGTCGGGTGAGCAGTTCTTC	CASSVDSRGSGEQFF
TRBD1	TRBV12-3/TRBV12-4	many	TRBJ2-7	TGTGCCAGCAGCAAAGGGACAGGGGGTACCTACGAGCAGTACTTC	CASSKGTGGTYEQYF
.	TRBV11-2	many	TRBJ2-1	TGTGCCAGCAGCTTAGGGGGGGACCCATACAATGAGCAGTTCTTC	CASSLGGDPYNEQFF
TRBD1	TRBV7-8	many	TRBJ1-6	TGTGCCAGCAGCTTATCGGGACAGGTTGGCAATTCACCCCTCCACTTT	CASSLSGQVGNSPLHF
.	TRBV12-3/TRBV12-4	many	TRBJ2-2	TGTGCCAGCAGTCCCGGGACTCTGAGCACCGGGGAGCTGTTTTTT	CASSPGTLSTGELFF
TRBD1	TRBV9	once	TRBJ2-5	TGTGCCAGCAGCAGGACAGGGGAGGAGACCCAGTACTTC	CASSRTGEETQYF
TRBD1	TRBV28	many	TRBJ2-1	TGTGCCAGCCGCGGACAGGGACCCTACAATGAGCAGTTCTTC	CASRGQGPYNEQFF
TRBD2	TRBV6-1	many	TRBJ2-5	TGTGCCAGCAGTGAATTAACTAGCGGGGGGCCGGAGACCCAGTACTTC	CASSELTSGGPETQYF
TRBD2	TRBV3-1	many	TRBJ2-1	TGTGCCAGCAGCCCACGAGTAGCGGGGGGCGCCAGCTCCTACAATGAGCAGTTCTTC	CASSPRVAGGASSYNEQFF
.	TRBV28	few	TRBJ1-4	TGTGCCAGCAGTCGGAGGTTAACTAATGAAAAACTGTTTTTT	CASSRRLTNEKLFF
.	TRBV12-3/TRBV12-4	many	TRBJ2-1	TGTGCCAGCAGATCCCCCCAGTCGGGGGCCCCCTACAATGAGCAGTTCTTC	CASRSPQSGAPYNEQFF
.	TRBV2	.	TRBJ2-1	TGTGCCAGCAGTGAACGAGTTTCCTACAATGAGCAGTTCTTC	CASSERVSYNEQFF
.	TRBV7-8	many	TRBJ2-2	TGTGCCAGCAGCCCAGAGGAGCTGTTTTTT	CASSPEELFF
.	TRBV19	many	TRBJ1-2	TGTGCCAGTACCATGGGAGGGGAAGGCTATGGCTACACCTTC	CASTMGGEGYGYTF
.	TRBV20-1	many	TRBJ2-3	TGCAGTGCGAGGGTCCACTCGGGTACGCAGTATTTT	CSARVHSGTQYF
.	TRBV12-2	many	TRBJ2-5	TGTGCAAGTCGCTTCGCGGGACAGGGGGGAGAGACCCAGTACTTC	CASRFAGQGGETQYF
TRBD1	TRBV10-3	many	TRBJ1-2	TGTGCCATCAGCGTTACAGGGGATGACTATGGCTACACCTTC	CAISVTGDDYGYTF
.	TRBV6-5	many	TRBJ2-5	TGTGCCAGCACCCATGGAGAGACCCAGTACTTC	CASTHGETQYF
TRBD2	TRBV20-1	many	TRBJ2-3	TGCAGTGCCCCCTCTAGCGGGAGTAGGACAGATACGCAGTATTTT	CSAPSSGSRTDTQYF
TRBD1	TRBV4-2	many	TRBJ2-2	TGTGCCAGCAGCCAAGAGCCAGGGGGCCAAGTAGGGGAGCTGTTTTTT	CASSQEPGGQVGELFF
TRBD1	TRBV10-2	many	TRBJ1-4	TGCGCCAGCAGTGACAGAAGCCGCGGACAGGGTGAAAAACTGTTTTTT	CASSDRSRGQGEKLFF
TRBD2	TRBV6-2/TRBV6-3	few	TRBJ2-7	TGTGCCAGCATGGCTAGCGGGGGTCTCGAGCAGTACTTC	CASMASGGLEQYF
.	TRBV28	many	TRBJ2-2	TGTGCCAGCTCGGGGACCATTAGGGTTGGGGAGCTGTTTTTT	CASSGTIRVGELFF
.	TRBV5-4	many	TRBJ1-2	TGTGCCAGCAGCATGGGGTTTGTGGACAGAAACTATGGCTACACCTTC	CASSMGFVDRNYGYTF
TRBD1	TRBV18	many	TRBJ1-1	TGTGCCAGCTCGGACAGGGAAGCTTTCTTT	CASSDREAFF
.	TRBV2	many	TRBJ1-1	TGTGCCAGCAGCCGGGACATTGGGGGCGAAGCTTTCTTT	CASSRDIGGEAFF
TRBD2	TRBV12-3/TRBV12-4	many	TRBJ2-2	TGTGCCAGCAGCCCCCCGGGAGGGACTAGCGGAAAAACCGGGGAGCTGTTTTTT	CASSPPGGTSGKTGELFF
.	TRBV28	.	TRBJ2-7	TGTGCCAGCAGTTTCCTCGGGTACGAGCAGTACTTC	CASSFLGYEQYF
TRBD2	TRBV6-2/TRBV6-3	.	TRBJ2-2	TGTGCCAGCAGTTATCAACTAGCGGGAGGAGTCGCCGGGGAGCTGTTTTTT	CASSYQLAGGVAGELFF
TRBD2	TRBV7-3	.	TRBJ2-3	TGTGCCAGCAGCTCCGGACTAGCGGGGGCGACAGATACGCAGTATTTT	CASSSGLAGATDTQYF
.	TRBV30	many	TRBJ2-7	TGTGCCTGGAGTGAGGGACGGAGGAGCTCCTACGAGCAGTACTTC	CAWSEGRRSSYEQYF
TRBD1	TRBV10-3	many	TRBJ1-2	TGTGCCATCACCATGGACAGGGGGACAAGCTACACCTTC	CAITMDRGTSYTF
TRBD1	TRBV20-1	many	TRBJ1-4	TGCAGTGCTAGAGACCAGGGGGCGGCTAATGAAAAACTGTTTTTT	CSARDQGAANEKLFF
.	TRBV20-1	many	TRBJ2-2	TGCAGTGCTAGAAGACAGGCCCAAGGGTTACACACCGGGGAGCTGTTTTTT	CSARRQAQGLHTGELFF
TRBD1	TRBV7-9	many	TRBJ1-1	TGTGCCAGCAGCACAGGGGGCCTCGTTGAAGCTTTCTTT	CASSTGGLVEAFF
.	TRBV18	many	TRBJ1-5	TGTGCCAGCTCAGCTCGGACAGCAGGGGATCAGCCCCAGCATTTT	CASSARTAGDQPQHF
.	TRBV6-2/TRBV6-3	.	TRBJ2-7	TGTGCCAGCGTCCGCGGGGCAGCCTACGAGCAGTACTTC	CASVRGAAYEQYF